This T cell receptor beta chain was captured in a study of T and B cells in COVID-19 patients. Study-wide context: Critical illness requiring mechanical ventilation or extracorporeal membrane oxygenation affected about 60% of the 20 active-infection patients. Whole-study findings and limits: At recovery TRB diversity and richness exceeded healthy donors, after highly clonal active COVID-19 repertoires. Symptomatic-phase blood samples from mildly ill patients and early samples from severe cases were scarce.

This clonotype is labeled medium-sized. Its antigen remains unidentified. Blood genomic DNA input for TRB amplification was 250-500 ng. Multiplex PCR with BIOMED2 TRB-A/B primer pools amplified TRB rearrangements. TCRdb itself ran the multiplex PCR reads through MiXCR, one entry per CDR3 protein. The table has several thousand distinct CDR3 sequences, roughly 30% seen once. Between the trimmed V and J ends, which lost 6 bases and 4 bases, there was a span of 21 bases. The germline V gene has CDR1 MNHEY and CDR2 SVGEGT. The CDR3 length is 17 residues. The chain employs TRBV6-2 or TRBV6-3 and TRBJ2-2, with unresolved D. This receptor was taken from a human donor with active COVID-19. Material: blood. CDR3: CASSDLGRLRGTGELFF. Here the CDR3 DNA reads TGTGCCAGCAGCGACCTCGGACGGCTCCGAGGCACCGGGGAGCTGTTTTTT.